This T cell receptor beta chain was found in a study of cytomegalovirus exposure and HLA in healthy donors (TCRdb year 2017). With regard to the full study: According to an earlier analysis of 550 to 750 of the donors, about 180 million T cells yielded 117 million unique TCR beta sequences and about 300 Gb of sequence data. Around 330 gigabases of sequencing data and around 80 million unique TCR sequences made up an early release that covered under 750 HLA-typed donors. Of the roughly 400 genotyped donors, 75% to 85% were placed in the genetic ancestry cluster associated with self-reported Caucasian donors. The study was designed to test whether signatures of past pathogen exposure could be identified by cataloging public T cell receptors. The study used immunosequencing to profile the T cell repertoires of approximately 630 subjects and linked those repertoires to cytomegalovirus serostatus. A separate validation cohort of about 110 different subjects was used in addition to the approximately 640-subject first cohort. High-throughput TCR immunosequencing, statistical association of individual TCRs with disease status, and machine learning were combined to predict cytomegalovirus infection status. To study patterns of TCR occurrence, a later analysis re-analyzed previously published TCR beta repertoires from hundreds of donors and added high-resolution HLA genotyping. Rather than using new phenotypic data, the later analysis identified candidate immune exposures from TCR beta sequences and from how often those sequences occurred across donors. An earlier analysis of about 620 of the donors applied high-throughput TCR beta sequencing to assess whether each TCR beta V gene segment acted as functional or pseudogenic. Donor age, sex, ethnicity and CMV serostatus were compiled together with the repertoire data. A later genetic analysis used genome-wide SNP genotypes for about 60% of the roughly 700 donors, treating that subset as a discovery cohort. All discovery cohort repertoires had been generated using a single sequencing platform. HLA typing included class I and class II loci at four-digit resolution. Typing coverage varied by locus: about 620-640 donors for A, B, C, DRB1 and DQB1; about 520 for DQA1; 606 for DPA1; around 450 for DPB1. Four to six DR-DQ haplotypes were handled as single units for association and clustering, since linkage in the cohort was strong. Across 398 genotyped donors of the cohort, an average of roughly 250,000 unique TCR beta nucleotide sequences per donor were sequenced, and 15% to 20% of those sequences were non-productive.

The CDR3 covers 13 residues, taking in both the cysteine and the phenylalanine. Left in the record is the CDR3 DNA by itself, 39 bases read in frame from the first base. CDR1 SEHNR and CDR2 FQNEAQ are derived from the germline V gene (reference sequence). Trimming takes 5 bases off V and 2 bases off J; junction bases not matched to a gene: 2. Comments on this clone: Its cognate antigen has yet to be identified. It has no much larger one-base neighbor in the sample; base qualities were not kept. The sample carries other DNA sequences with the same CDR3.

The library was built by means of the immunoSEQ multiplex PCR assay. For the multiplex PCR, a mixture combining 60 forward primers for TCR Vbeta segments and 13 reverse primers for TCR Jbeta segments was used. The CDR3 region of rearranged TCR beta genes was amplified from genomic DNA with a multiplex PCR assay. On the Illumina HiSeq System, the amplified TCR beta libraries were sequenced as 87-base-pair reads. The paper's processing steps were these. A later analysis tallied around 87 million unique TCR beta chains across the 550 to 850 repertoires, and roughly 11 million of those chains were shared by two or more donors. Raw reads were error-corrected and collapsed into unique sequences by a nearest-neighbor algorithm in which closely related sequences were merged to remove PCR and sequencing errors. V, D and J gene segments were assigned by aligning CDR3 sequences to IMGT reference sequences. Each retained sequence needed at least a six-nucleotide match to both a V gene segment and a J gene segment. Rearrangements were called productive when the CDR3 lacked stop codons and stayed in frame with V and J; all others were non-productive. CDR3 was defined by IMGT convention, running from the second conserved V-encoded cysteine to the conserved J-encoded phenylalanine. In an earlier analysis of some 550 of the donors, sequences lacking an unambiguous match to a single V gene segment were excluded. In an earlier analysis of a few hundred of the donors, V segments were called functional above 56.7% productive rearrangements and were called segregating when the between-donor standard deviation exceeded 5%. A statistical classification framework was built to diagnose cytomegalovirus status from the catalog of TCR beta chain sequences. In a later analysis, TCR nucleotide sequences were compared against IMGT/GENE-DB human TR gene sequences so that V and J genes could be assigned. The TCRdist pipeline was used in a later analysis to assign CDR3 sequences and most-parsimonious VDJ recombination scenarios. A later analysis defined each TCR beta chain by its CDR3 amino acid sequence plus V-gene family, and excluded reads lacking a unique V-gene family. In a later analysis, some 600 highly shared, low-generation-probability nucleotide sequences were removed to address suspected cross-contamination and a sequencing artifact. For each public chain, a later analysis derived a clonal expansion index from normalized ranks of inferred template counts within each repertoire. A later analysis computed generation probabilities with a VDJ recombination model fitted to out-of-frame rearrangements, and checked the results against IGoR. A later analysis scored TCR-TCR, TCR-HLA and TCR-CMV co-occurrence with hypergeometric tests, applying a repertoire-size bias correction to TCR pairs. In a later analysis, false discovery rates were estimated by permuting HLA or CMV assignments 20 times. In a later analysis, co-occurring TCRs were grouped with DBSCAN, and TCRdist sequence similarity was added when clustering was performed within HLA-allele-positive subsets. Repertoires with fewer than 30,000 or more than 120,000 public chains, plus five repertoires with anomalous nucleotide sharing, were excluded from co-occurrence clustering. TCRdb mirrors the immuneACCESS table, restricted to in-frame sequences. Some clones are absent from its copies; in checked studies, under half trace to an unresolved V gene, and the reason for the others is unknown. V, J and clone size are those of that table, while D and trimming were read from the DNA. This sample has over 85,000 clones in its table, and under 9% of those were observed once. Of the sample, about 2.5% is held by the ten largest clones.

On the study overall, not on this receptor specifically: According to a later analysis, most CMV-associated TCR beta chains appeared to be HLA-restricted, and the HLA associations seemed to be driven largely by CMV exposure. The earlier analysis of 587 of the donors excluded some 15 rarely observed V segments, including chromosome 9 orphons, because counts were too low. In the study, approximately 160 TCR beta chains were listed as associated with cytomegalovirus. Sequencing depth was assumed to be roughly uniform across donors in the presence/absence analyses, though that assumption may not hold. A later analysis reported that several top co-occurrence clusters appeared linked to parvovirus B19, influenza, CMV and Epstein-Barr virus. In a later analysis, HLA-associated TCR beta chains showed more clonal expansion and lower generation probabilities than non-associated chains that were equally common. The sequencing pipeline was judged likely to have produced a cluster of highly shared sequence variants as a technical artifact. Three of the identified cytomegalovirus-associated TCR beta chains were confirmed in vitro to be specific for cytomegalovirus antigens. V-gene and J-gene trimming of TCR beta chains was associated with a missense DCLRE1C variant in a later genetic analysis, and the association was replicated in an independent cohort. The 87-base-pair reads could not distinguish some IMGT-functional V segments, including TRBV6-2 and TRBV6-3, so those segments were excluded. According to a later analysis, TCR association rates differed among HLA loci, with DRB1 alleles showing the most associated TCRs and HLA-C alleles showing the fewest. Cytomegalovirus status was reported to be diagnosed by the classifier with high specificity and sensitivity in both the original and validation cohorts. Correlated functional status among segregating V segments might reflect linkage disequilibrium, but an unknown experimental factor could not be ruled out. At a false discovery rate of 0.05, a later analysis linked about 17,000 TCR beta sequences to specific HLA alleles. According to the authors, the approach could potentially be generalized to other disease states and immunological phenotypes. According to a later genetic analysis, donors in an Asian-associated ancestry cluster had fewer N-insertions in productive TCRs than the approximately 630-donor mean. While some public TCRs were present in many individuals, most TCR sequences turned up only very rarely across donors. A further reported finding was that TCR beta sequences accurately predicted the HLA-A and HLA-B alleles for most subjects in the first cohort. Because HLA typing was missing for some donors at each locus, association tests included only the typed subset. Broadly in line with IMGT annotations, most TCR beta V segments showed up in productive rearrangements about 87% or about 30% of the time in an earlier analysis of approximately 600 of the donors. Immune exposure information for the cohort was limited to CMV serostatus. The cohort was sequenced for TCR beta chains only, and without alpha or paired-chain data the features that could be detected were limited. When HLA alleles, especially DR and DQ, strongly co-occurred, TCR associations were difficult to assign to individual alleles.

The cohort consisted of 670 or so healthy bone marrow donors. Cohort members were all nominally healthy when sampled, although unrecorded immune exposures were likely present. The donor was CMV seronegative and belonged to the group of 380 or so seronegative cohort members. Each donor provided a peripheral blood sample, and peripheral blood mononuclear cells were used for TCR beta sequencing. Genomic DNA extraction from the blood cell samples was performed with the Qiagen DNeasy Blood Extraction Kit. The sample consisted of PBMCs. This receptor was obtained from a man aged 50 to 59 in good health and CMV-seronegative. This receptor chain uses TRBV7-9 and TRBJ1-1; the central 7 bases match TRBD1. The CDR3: CASSRQGNTEAFF. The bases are TGTGCCAGCAGCCGACAGGGAAACACTGAAGCTTTCTTT.